The T cell receptor (beta chain) under discussion was sequenced for a study of blood T cell repertoires in COVID-19. Sequencing was performed with immunoSEQ multiplex PCR; in TCRdb, only in-frame clones are kept and a portion is missing. The table lists a few hundred thousand clones, around 86% of them singletons. CDR3 length: 11 residues. Per germline, CDR1 SGHNT and CDR2 YYREEE (reference sequence). Deletions cut 0 bases from V and 5 bases from J, with 3 bases between. This chain connects TRBV5-4 to TRBJ2-7; D is uncertain. This sequence was found in a man aged 45-60 years with acute or convalescent COVID-19. Input material: peripheral blood. The CDR3 DNA sequence: TGTGCCAGCAGCTTGGGAGACGAGCAGTACTTC. Translation: CASSLGDEQYF.